Shown below are 24 T cell receptor beta chains from a single sample sequenced in a study of CD8 T cells in ankylosing spondylitis. TCRdb passed the 5' RACE reads through MiXCR, listing each CDR3 protein once. This table has 250,000 or so distinct CDR3 sequences, more than 15% appearing once. The sample was blood, either unsorted or a sorted T cell fraction (not recorded which). These receptors were collected from a male donor with ankylosing spondylitis or in good health (not recorded which).

This clonotype was seen only a few times. The V call is TRBV4-1, the J call TRBJ2-1; D is ambiguous. V gave up 4 bases and J gave up 0 bases, with 7 bases separating them. The CDR3 covers 14 residues. CDR1 and CDR2 (germline): MGHRA, YSYEKL. Here the CDR3 reads CASSPHSSYNEQFF. CDR3 bases: TGCGCCAGCAGCCCGCACAGCTCCTACAATGAGCAGTTCTTC.

This clonotype was recorded a few times. The chain couples TRBV20-1 to TRBJ2-3, with TRBD2 matching 9 bases. The CDR3 is 14 residues long. Looked up from germline, CDR1 is DFQATT and CDR2 is SNEGSKA (reference sequence). The V segment lost 3 bases and the J segment 6 bases; nucleotides outside the gene matches: 7. CDR3 nucleotides: TGCAGTGCTAGCTTGGCGGGAGGGGTTGATACGCAGTATTTT. Translating gives CSASLAGGVDTQYF.

This clonotype showed up just a few times. The rearrangement joins TRBV6-5 to TRBJ2-7, with TRBD1 identical over 9 bases. CDR3 length: 16 residues. V was clipped by 0 bases and J by 5 bases; unmatched bases: 8. From germline, CDR1 is MNHEY and CDR2 SVGAGI. CDR3 DNA: TGTGCCAGCAGTTACTCGAAAACAGGGGGCTTGAACGAGCAGTACTTC. Translation gives CASSYSKTGGLNEQYF.

The J gene is TRBJ2-7, the V gene TRBV5-1; TRBD1 matches 7 bases. Germline values: CDR1 SGHRS, CDR2 YFSETQ. Trimming cost V 3 bases and J 5 bases; bases outside gene matches: 8. CDR3 length equals 14 residues. CDR3 coding DNA: TGCGCCAGCAGCTCACCCGACAGGGTCGACGAGCAGTACTTC. This codes for CASSSPDRVDEQYF. The complete variable domain, with remaining parts taken from reference TRBV5-1 and TRBJ2-7, reads KAGVTQTPRYLIKTRGQQVTLSCSPISGHRSVSWYQQTPGQGLQFLFEYFSETQRNKGNFPGRFSGRQFSNSRSEMNVSTLELGDSALYLCASSSPDRVDEQYFGPGTRLTVT.

The rearrangement joins TRBV4-3 to TRBJ2-7; 10 nucleotides match TRBD1. This CDR3 has 14 residues. V lost 3 bases, J lost 4 bases, and 3 bases stayed unmatched. Per germline, CDR1 LGHNA and CDR2 YSLEER. CDR3 in amino acids: CASSQGDRGYEQYF. The CDR3 region has the DNA TGCGCCAGCAGCCAGGGGGACAGGGGTTACGAGCAGTACTTC.

The sample holds a few counts of this clonotype. The chain carries TRBV5-1 and TRBJ1-2; D is ambiguous. Germline lookup yields CDR1 SGHRS and CDR2 YFSETQ. V was clipped by 2 bases and J by 5 bases, with 7 bases between them. The CDR3 is made up of 12 amino acids. Here the CDR3 reads CASSFGSYGYTF. The DNA of the CDR3 is TGCGCCAGCAGCTTTGGTAGTTATGGCTACACCTTC.

The rearrangement links TRBV4-3 to TRBJ2-7; 7 bases are shared with TRBD2. With V trimmed by 4 bases and J by 3 bases, 9 bases remained unmatched. The CDR3 contains 15 residues. Germline CDR1 is LGHNA and CDR2 is YSLEER. The CDR3 loop is CASSPSGTKNYEQYF. In nucleotides, the CDR3 is TGCGCCAGCAGCCCGTCCGGGACTAAAAACTACGAGCAGTACTTC.

The chain uses TRBV6-2 or TRBV6-3 and TRBJ2-5; D unresolved. The germline V gene encodes CDR1 MNHEY and CDR2 SVGEGT. The V end lost 5 bases, the J end lost 5 bases, and 12 bases lay between the germline ends. The CDR3 is 13 amino acids. CDR3 coding DNA: TGTGCCAGCAGTGGCTCGCCCCAGGAGACCCAGTACTTC. This codes for CASSGSPQETQYF.

This clonotype was found many times. The chain has TRBV4-1 and TRBJ2-1, with D unresolved. The CDR3 is made up of 13 amino acids. In germline, CDR1 is MGHRA, CDR2 YSYEKL. Trimming shortened V by 0 bases and J by 5 bases, and 5 bases separated the two germline ends. The CDR3 coding sequence is TGCGCCAGCAGCCAAGAGGGTAACAATGAGCAGTTCTTC. This gives the protein CASSQEGNNEQFF.

This clonotype was picked up a small number of times. J is TRBJ1-4 and V is TRBV5-6; TRBD1 matches at 7 bases. CDR3 length equals 15 residues. Germline lookup yields CDR1 SGHDT and CDR2 YYEEEE. V lost 4 bases and J lost 0; bases outside the gene matches: 3. CDR3 DNA: TGTGCCAGCAGCCCGACAGGGACAACTAATGAAAAACTGTTTTTT. Protein sequence: CASSPTGTTNEKLFF. The full variable domain, with the rest looked up from reference TRBV5-6 and TRBJ1-4, is DAGVTQSPTHLIKTRGQQVTLRCSPKSGHDTVSWYQQALGQGPQFIFQYYEEEERQRGNFPDRFSGHQFPNYSSELNVNALLLGDSALYLCASSPTGTTNEKLFFGSGTQLSVL.

The chain has TRBV29-1 and TRBJ2-7, with 11 bases aligning to TRBD2. V trimming: 4 bases; J trimming: 4 bases; junction bases outside the gene matches: 6. The CDR3 spans 14 residues. CDR1 SQVTM and CDR2 ANQGSEA come from the germline V gene. CDR3 nucleotides: TGCAGCGTTGTTCCCTGGACTAGCGGGTACGAGCAGTACTTC. This gives the protein CSVVPWTSGYEQYF.

J is TRBJ2-1 and V is TRBV27; 8 bases agree with TRBD1. Germline V lookup: CDR1 MNHEY, CDR2 SMNVEV (reference sequence). The junction had 8 bases not matched to a gene; V was cut back by 2 bases and J by 2 bases. The CDR3 spans 17 residues. CDR3 region: CASSLRPDRGTYNEQFF. CDR3 nucleotide sequence: TGTGCCAGCAGTTTAAGACCCGACAGGGGAACCTACAATGAGCAGTTCTTC.

The J gene is TRBJ2-3, the V gene TRBV20-1; 10 nucleotides align to TRBD1. The germline V gene has CDR1 DFQATT and CDR2 SNEGSKA (reference sequence). The CDR3 covers 16 residues. Trimming removed 1 base from V and 3 bases from J; junction bases left unmatched: 7. CDR3 DNA sequence: TGCAGTGCTAGAGCTTTAGGGACAGGGGCTACAGATACGCAGTATTTT. It is translated as CSARALGTGATDTQYF.

The chain recombines TRBV6-2 or TRBV6-3 with TRBJ2-3, with TRBD2 matching 15 bases. Germline V gene data show CDR1 as MNHEY and CDR2 as SVGEGT. The trim removed 6 bases at V and 0 bases at J, leaving 13 bases unmatched. The CDR3 consists of 20 residues. DNA for the CDR3: TGTGCCAGCAGCCTACAGAGGACTAGCGGGAGGGTTGCCAGCACAGATACGCAGTATTTT. Translating gives CASSLQRTSGRVASTDTQYF.

This clonotype was found a few times. The chain links TRBV7-3 to TRBJ2-1; D may be TRBD2 (5 bases). The germline CDR1 and CDR2 sequences are SGHTA and FQGTGA. V lost 4 bases to trimming and J lost 12 bases, with 19 bases between them. The CDR3 runs 14 residues. CDR3 protein: CASSSSEGPQAQFF. The CDR3 DNA is TGTGCCAGCAGCTCCTCAGAGGGCCCGCAAGCGCAGTTCTTC.

This clonotype was seen ten or more times. The V gene is TRBV6-1, the J gene TRBJ2-3; D remains ambiguous. The CDR3 runs to 15 residues. The V gene lost 1 base and the J gene lost 2 bases, with 10 bases spanning the gap. Germline values: CDR1 MNHNS, CDR2 SASEGT. The CDR3 is CASSEEVQNTDTQYF. As DNA, the CDR3 is TGTGCCAGCAGTGAAGAGGTGCAGAACACAGATACGCAGTATTTT.

This rearrangement joins TRBV2 to TRBJ2-2, with 13 bases that match TRBD2. J was trimmed by 1 base and V by 11 bases; bases with no gene match: 13. Germline CDR1 SNHLY, CDR2 FYNNEI. The CDR3 runs 18 residues. The CDR3 spells CACTSGLAGTLNTGELFF. The DNA for the CDR3 is TGTGCCTGCACCTCGGGACTAGCGGGAACTTTGAACACCGGGGAGCTGTTTTTT.

The table lists this clonotype with a few counts. This rearrangement joins TRBV15 to TRBJ2-5; 9 nucleotides line up with TRBD2. The length of the CDR3 is 16 residues. Germline V lookup: CDR1 LNHNV, CDR2 YYDKDF (reference sequence). The junction had 5 bases not matched to a gene; V was cut back by 1 base and J by 2 bases. CDR3 bases: TGTGCCACCAGCAGAGGTTCGCTAGCGGGGCAAGAGACCCAGTACTTC. Translated: CATSRGSLAGQETQYF.

J is TRBJ2-1 and V is TRBV11-2, with D tentatively TRBD2 (6 bases). The germline V gene encodes CDR1 SGHAT and CDR2 FQNNGV. The CDR3 runs 12 residues. Trimming stripped 5 bases from V and 6 bases from J, with 8 bases between. The CDR3, as DNA: TGTGCCAGCAGCCGACTAGTCAATGAGCAGTTCTTC. Amino acids: CASSRLVNEQFF.

This clonotype was counted only a few times. V and J are TRBV29-1 and TRBJ2-3, with TRBD2 matching over 7 bases. This CDR3 contains 12 residues. Looked up from germline, CDR1 is SQVTM and CDR2 is ANQGSEA. The V and J ends lost 7 bases and 2 bases, in that order; junction bases with no gene match: 3. The CDR3 is CSGEGNTDTQYF. The CDR3 region has the DNA TGCAGCGGGGAGGGGAACACAGATACGCAGTATTTT.

The chain couples TRBV5-1 to TRBJ2-2; perhaps TRBD1 as D (6 bases). Germline CDR1 and CDR2: SGHRS and YFSETQ. This CDR3 is 17 amino acids long. Trimming removed 0 bases at V and 1 base at J, with 13 bases between. CDR3 DNA sequence: TGCGCCAGCAGCTTGGTTGGTGGGACACAGAACACCGGGGAGCTGTTTTTT. It specifies CASSLVGGTQNTGELFF. The whole variable domain, filled in from reference TRBV5-1 and TRBJ2-2, reads KAGVTQTPRYLIKTRGQQVTLSCSPISGHRSVSWYQQTPGQGLQFLFEYFSETQRNKGNFPGRFSGRQFSNSRSEMNVSTLELGDSALYLCASSLVGGTQNTGELFFGEGSRLTVL.

V is TRBV3-1 and J is TRBJ2-2; TRBD2 aligns across 7 bases. CDR1 is LGHDT, CDR2 YNNKEL, per germline (reference sequence). Trimming took 2 bases from V and 3 from J; bases not matched to a gene: 12. The CDR3 runs 18 residues. As DNA, the CDR3 is TGTGCCAGCAGCCAATATGTTGGCGGGAGACCCTACACCGGGGAGCTGTTTTTT. The encoded protein is CASSQYVGGRPYTGELFF.

V and J are TRBV28 and TRBJ2-3, with a weak D call TRBD2 (6 bases). V was shortened by 4 bases and J by 4 bases, with 12 bases between the two germline ends. Germline V gene sequence: CDR1 MDHEN, CDR2 SYDVKM. The CDR3 has 14 amino acids. This CDR3 reads CASSSGLHPDTQYF. CDR3 nucleotides: TGTGCCAGCAGTTCGGGACTCCACCCAGATACGCAGTATTTT. Full variable domain (outside the CDR3, taken from reference TRBV28 and TRBJ2-3): DVKVTQSSRYLVKRTGEKVFLECVQDMDHENMFWYRQDPGLGLRLIYFSYDVKMKEKGDIPEGYSVSREKKERFSLILESASTNQTSMYLCASSSGLHPDTQYFGPGTRLTVL.

This clonotype came up many times. CDR3 sequence reads: CASSVDAAGDNEQFF. The CDR3 DNA reads TGTGCCAGCAGCGTAGATGCGGCGGGGGACAATGAGCAGTTCTTC. The chain links TRBV9 to TRBJ2-1; 7 bases are shared with TRBD2. The germline V gene encodes CDR1 SGDLS and CDR2 YYNGEE. The J segment lost 5 bases and the V segment lost 0 bases, leaving 5 bases of the junction unmatched. The CDR3 extends over 15 amino acids.